The clone carrying this T cell receptor (beta chain) was found once. Antigen unknown. The data derive from a study of T cell clones after liver transplantation. Study-wide background: TCRbeta sequencing after a pre-transplant mixed lymphocyte reaction identified graft-donor-reactive clones, later tracked in post-transplant blood. Apart from a few HCV-positive recipients, transplants were for non-autoimmune, non-viral reasons. Blood was drawn pre-transplant, before withdrawal, and after full or failed withdrawal.

The study, taken as a whole, reports: These preliminary findings come from unstandardized post-transplant sampling times.

The table came from immunoSEQ multiplex PCR; TCRdb's copy has only in-frame clones and leaves some out. The sample lists about 68,000 clones, around 93% occurring once. In germline, CDR1 is SGDLS, CDR2 YYNGEE. CDR3 size: 14 residues. The V end lost 2 bases, the J end lost 8 bases, and 16 bases lay between the germline ends. The specimen comprised CD4+ T cells from blood, sampled less than 26 months after liver transplant. V usage is TRBV9 and J usage is TRBJ1-2; tentatively, D is TRBD1 (5 bases). This clonotype was obtained from a human patient who received a liver transplant. Some T cells may be the graft donor's. The CDR3 nucleotides are TGTGCCAGCAGCGTTGGGACCGGGACGGAAGGCTACACCTTC. Its translation: CASSVGTGTEGYTF.